The next 21 T cell receptor beta chains were all read from a single sample in a study of blood T cell repertoires in COVID-19. The table came from immunoSEQ multiplex PCR; TCRdb's copy has only in-frame clones and leaves some out. This table holds 250,000 or so clones, 70% to 90% found once. The specimen sequenced was PBMCs or T cells enriched from blood (not recorded which). The receptors come from a man aged 50-59 years who had been exposed to COVID-19.

The V call is TRBV2, the J call TRBJ2-5; D is unclear. With 7 bases removed from V and 1 base from J, the gap between germline ends came to 13 bases. CDR1 is SNHLY and CDR2 is FYNNEI in the germline V gene. The CDR3 is 14 amino acids. CDR3 sequence: CASTPVSLQETQYF. The CDR3 nucleotides read TGTGCCAGCACCCCGGTTTCGCTCCAAGAGACCCAGTACTTC.

The chain combines TRBV10-3 with TRBJ2-7, with D possibly matching TRBD1 (5 bases). Germline V lookup: CDR1 ENHRY, CDR2 SYGVKD. Trimming removed 2 bases at V and 3 bases at J, with 8 bases between. The CDR3 extends over 13 amino acids. CDR3 nucleotides: TGTGCCATCAGTGAGCGACAGTTCTACGAGCAGTACGTC. Amino acid sequence: CAISERQFYEQYV.

The J gene is TRBJ2-1, the V gene TRBV2; D remains unclear. The CDR3 has 18 amino acids. Germline CDR1 reads SNHLY; CDR2 reads FYNNEI. V dropped 2 bases and J dropped 0 bases, with 17 bases sitting between them. CDR3 protein: CASSEPSATGVSYNEQFF. CDR3 nucleotide sequence: TGTGCCAGCAGTGAACCTTCTGCTACCGGTGTCTCCTACAATGAGCAGTTCTTC.

This chain links TRBV28 with TRBJ1-4; no clear D gene. V was shortened by 8 bases and J by 6 bases, with 10 bases between the two germline ends. Germline V CDR1 and CDR2: MDHEN, SYDVKM. CDR3 length: 12 residues. CDR3 DNA sequence: TGTGCCAGCTCTAATCTCGATGAAAAACTGTTTTTT. Its translation: CASSNLDEKLFF.

V and J are TRBV5-1 and TRBJ1-2; 7 positions match TRBD1. This CDR3 contains 14 residues. The V segment lost 0 bases and the J segment 2 bases; nucleotides outside the gene matches: 1. Germline CDR1 and CDR2: SGHRS and YFSETQ. CDR3 amino acids: CASSLDRGNYGYTF. In DNA form, the CDR3 reads TGCGCCAGCAGCTTGGACAGGGGAAACTATGGCTACACCTTC.

The rearrangement joins TRBV21-1 to TRBJ2-7; the table's D call, TRBD1, has no DNA check behind it. TRBV21-1 is flagged as a pseudogene. The length of the CDR3 is 15 residues. CDR3 residues: CASSAKTVSGDEQYV. The CDR3 coding sequence is TGTGCCAGCAGCGCTAAGACAGTTTCAGGTGACGAGCAGTACGTC.

The chain is built from TRBV28 and TRBJ2-7; perhaps TRBD1 as D (6 bases). Germline CDR1 MDHEN, CDR2 SYDVKM. The ends were cut back, 6 bases at V and 4 bases at J, with 16 bases in the middle. CDR3 length: 14 residues. Here the CDR3 reads CASRRHRQVYEQYF. CDR3 DNA sequence: TGTGCCAGCAGACGGCACAGACAGGTATACGAGCAGTACTTC.

The CDR3 DNA reads TGTGCCAGCTCTCCAGGGTTGCCCTACGAGCAGTACTTC. It specifies CASSPGLPYEQYF. The chain is built from TRBV2 and TRBJ2-7, with D perhaps TRBD1 (5 bases). Germline V gene sequence: CDR1 SNHLY, CDR2 FYNNEI. The CDR3 consists of 13 residues. V was clipped by 8 bases and J by 2 bases, with 13 bases between them.

The gene calls are TRBV6-5 and TRBJ1-5; possibly TRBD1 for D (5 bases). The V end lost 7 bases, the J end lost 3 bases, and 13 bases lay between the germline ends. Looked up from germline, CDR1 is MNHEY and CDR2 is SVGAGI. This CDR3 is built from 14 residues. The CDR3 bases are TGTGCCAGCACCTACCCGGGGGACAATCAGCCCCAGCATTTT. It translates to CASTYPGDNQPQHF.

The chain uses TRBV7-9 and TRBJ2-7, with D hard to call. Germline values: CDR1 SEHNR, CDR2 FQNEAQ (reference sequence). V lost 2 bases and J lost 3, with 8 bases in between. CDR3 length: 13 amino acids. In DNA, the CDR3 is TGTGCCAGCAGCTTAAAAGCGAGCTACGAGCAGTACGTC. Translating it yields CASSLKASYEQYV.

The J gene is TRBJ1-2, the V gene TRBV11-2; 7 nucleotides agree with TRBD1. This CDR3 has 14 residues. Germline V gene data show CDR1 as SGHAT and CDR2 as FQNNGV. With V trimmed by 5 bases and J by 3 bases, 6 bases remained unmatched. This CDR3 reads CASSPIDRDYGYTF. CDR3 sequence (DNA): TGTGCCAGCAGCCCTATAGACAGGGACTATGGCTACACCTTC.

The CDR3 coding sequence is TGTGCCAGCAGTCTTATATCGGGGAATGGCTACACCTTC. Its translation is CASSLISGNGYTF. J is TRBJ1-2 and V is TRBV28; D is unclear. CDR1 MDHEN and CDR2 SYDVKM come from the germline V gene. The CDR3 length is 13 residues. Between the trimmed V and J ends, which lost 5 bases and 6 bases, there was a span of 13 bases.

In its sample, this clone was seen a few times. The genes are TRBV5-1 and TRBJ1-4, with D possibly being TRBD1 (5 bases). V lost 0 bases to trimming and J lost 7 bases, with 13 bases between them. CDR1 SGHRS and CDR2 YFSETQ come from the germline V gene. CDR3 length: 15 amino acids. The CDR3 sequence is CASSLGQSLGEKLFF. In DNA, the CDR3 is TGCGCCAGCAGCTTGGGACAGAGTTTAGGTGAAAAACTGTTTTTT.

The chain has TRBV30 and TRBJ1-3; D gene uncertain. CDR1 and CDR2 from the germline V gene are GTSNPN and SVGIG (reference sequence). Between the trimmed V and J ends, which lost 4 bases and 2 bases, there was a span of 9 bases. The CDR3 covers 13 residues. The CDR3 region has the DNA TGTGCCTGGATATGGAGGGCTGGAAACACCATATATTTT. As protein: CAWIWRAGNTIYF.

The V call is TRBV5-1, the J call TRBJ1-2, with 12 nucleotides matching TRBD1. The CDR3 runs 15 residues. V was pared by 4 bases and J by 3 bases, with 4 bases of the junction left unmatched. Germline V gene lookup returns CDR1 SGHRS and CDR2 YFSETQ. CDR3 bases: TGCGCCAGCAGCCCGGGACAGGGGGCGGACTATGGCTACACCTTC. Translating it yields CASSPGQGADYGYTF.

V and J are TRBV5-6 and TRBJ1-2, with D possibly TRBD1 on 5 matching bases. Germline V CDR1 and CDR2: SGHDT, YYEEEE. Trimming stripped 0 bases from V and 4 bases from J, with 7 bases between. The CDR3 has 13 residues. The CDR3 coding sequence is TGTGCCAGCAGCTTGGCGCAGGGCTATGGCTACACCTTC. It yields the protein CASSLAQGYGYTF.

The table lists this clone with a count of one. This rearrangement joins TRBV24-1 to TRBJ2-1; the D gene is possibly TRBD2 (5 bases). V gave up 5 bases and J gave up 7 bases, with 14 bases separating them. The CDR3 spans 14 residues. Germline CDR1 reads KGHDR; CDR2 reads SFDVKD. CDR3 region: CATSASGISNEQFF. In DNA form, the CDR3 reads TGTGCCACCAGTGCGTCCGGGATCTCAAATGAGCAGTTCTTC.

This chain joins TRBV6-1 and TRBJ2-3; D uncertain. Germline assignment: CDR1 MNHNS and CDR2 SASEGT. The V end was cut by 4 bases, the J end by 6 bases, with 20 bases between. CDR3 size: 16 residues. The DNA for the CDR3 is TGTGCCAGCAGTGTTACGACATCACTTCAGGCGGATACGCAGTATTTT. Its protein product is CASSVTTSLQADTQYF.

This chain connects TRBV5-1 to TRBJ1-1, with TRBD1 matching 8 bases. The CDR3 consists of 14 residues. Germline V gene lookup returns CDR1 SGHRS and CDR2 YFSETQ. The V segment lost 1 base and the J segment 5 bases; nucleotides outside the gene matches: 4. CDR3 protein: CASSLLQGETEAFF. For the CDR3, the DNA is TGCGCCAGCAGCTTGCTACAGGGGGAAACTGAAGCTTTCTTT.

The V call is TRBV19, the J call TRBJ2-1; TRBD1 aligns across 7 bases. This CDR3 region has 13 residues. Looked up from germline, CDR1 is LNHDA and CDR2 is SQIVND (reference sequence). Unmatched junction bases numbered 4, after V lost 9 bases and J lost 2 bases. The CDR3 DNA follows: TGTGCCAGCGCAGGGGGACCCTACAATGAGCAGTTCTTC. Its protein product is CASAGGPYNEQFF.

The CDR3 coding sequence is TGTGCCAGCAGTTTATTGGAGGGACTTGGCGAGCAGTACTTC. The encoded protein is CASSLLEGLGEQYF. J is TRBJ2-7 and V is TRBV27; TRBD2 is a possible D gene (6 bases). The V end lost 1 base, the J end lost 6 bases, and 13 bases lay between the germline ends. Per the germline V gene, CDR1 is MNHEY and CDR2 is SMNVEV (reference sequence). The CDR3 spans 14 residues.